The next 9 T cell receptor beta chains were all read from a single sample in a study of radiation and T cells in renal cell carcinoma. Indicated time point: blood 4 weeks post-SBRT, at nephrectomy. Treatment described: 15 Gy SBRT to primary tumor, nephrectomy 4 weeks later. Here immunoSEQ multiplex PCR was the method, and the copy in TCRdb shows in-frame clones only, minus some. The sample yields about 140,000 clones, about 86% seen once. The starting material was blood, obtained from a patient whose treatment included radiotherapy and nephrectomy. These receptors were taken from a woman between 50 and 59 years old with renal cell carcinoma.

This chain connects TRBV5-5 to TRBJ2-3, with D possibly being TRBD2 (6 bases). The CDR3 is 14 amino acids. Germline lookup yields CDR1 SGHKS and CDR2 YYEKEE (reference sequence). Trimming cost V 3 bases and J 8 bases, with 16 bases left between them. CDR3 region: CASSSLQGGSTQYF. In DNA form, the CDR3 reads TGTGCCAGCAGCTCCCTTCAGGGAGGAAGTACGCAGTATTTT.

The V gene is TRBV10-1, the J gene TRBJ2-7; D is uncertain. This CDR3 is built from 13 residues. The germline V gene has CDR1 WNHNN and CDR2 SYGVQD (reference sequence). V lost 2 bases and J 3 bases, leaving 8 bases between the germline ends. The CDR3 sequence: CASSEGVRYEQYF. CDR3 coding DNA: TGCGCCAGCAGTGAGGGGGTACGCTACGAGCAGTACTTC.

This clone was seen just once. The gene calls are TRBV19 and TRBJ2-5; D gene unclear. The length of the CDR3 is 14 residues. Per germline, CDR1 LNHDA and CDR2 SQIVND (reference sequence). The V end lost 3 bases, the J end lost 2 bases, and 10 bases lay between the germline ends. CDR3 sequence: CASSIQLSQETQYF. CDR3 bases: TGTGCCAGTAGTATCCAACTATCACAAGAGACCCAGTACTTC.

V gene TRBV19 combines with J gene TRBJ1-3, with D unresolved. This CDR3 comprises 15 residues. CDR1 is LNHDA, CDR2 SQIVND, per germline (reference sequence). Trimming pared 6 bases from V and 0 bases from J, leaving 12 bases between. CDR3 sequence reads: CASSPSLTSGNTIYF. CDR3 DNA sequence: TGTGCCAGTAGCCCATCTTTGACCTCTGGAAACACCATATATTTT.

The chain links TRBV10-1 to TRBJ2-1; the D call may be TRBD1 or TRBD2 (5 bases each). CDR3 length: 15 residues. Germline V CDR1 and CDR2: WNHNN, SYGVQD (reference sequence). V was pared by 2 bases and J by 7 bases, with 15 bases between. The CDR3 DNA reads TGCGCCAGCAGTGAGCAGATGGGGCGGAGGAATGAGCAGTTCTTC. It yields the protein CASSEQMGRRNEQFF.

This chain links TRBV6-5 with TRBJ2-5; 11 bases match TRBD2. Germline lookup yields CDR1 MNHEY and CDR2 SVGAGI. The CDR3 spans 14 residues. The junction had 6 bases not matched to a gene; V was cut back by 8 bases and J by 4 bases. The CDR3 loop is CASGRGLAGETQYF. CDR3 nucleotide sequence: TGTGCCAGCGGAAGAGGACTAGCGGGAGAGACCCAGTACTTC.

This clone was counted a single time. J is TRBJ1-1 and V is TRBV6-1; a weak D match, TRBD1 (6 bases). Trimming pared 0 bases from V and 2 bases from J, leaving 13 bases between. Germline V lookup: CDR1 MNHNS, CDR2 SASEGT. The CDR3 extends over 16 amino acids. Written as DNA, the CDR3 is TGTGCCAGCAGTGAAGCGTCGACAGGAGACAACACTGAAGCTTTCTTT. Translated: CASSEASTGDNTEAFF.

V and J are TRBV10-3 and TRBJ2-7; D perhaps matches TRBD2 (5 bases). Germline CDR1 reads ENHRY; CDR2 reads SYGVKD. The germline V and J ends were trimmed by 11 bases and 6 bases, with 14 bases remaining between them. The CDR3 sequence is 11 residues long. CDR3 sequence reads: CAVGLQAEQYF. CDR3 bases: TGTGCCGTCGGACTCCAGGCCGAGCAGTACTTC.

The chain recombines TRBV18 with TRBJ1-5; 10 nucleotides agree with TRBD1. This CDR3 is 15 amino acids long. V shed 2 bases and J 7 bases; nucleotides not matched to a gene: 5. CDR1 is KGHSH, CDR2 LQKENI, per germline. CDR3 sequence: CASSPTTGGGQPQHF. DNA for the CDR3: TGTGCCAGCTCACCAACGACAGGGGGCGGGCAGCCCCAGCATTTT.